The 24 T cell receptor beta chains below all came from one sample that was sequenced in a study of T cell responses to AZD1222 COVID-19 vaccine. Here immunoSEQ multiplex PCR was the method, and the copy in TCRdb shows in-frame clones only, minus some. The sample consists of just under 95,000 clones, approximately 91% of them appearing once. This sample comprised peripheral blood, obtained on day 0 of AZD1222 vaccination. These receptors came from an adult in good health.

This chain connects TRBV19 to TRBJ2-5, with D tentatively TRBD1 (5 bases). This CDR3 comprises 16 residues. Germline-derived CDR1 and CDR2 are LNHDA and SQIVND (reference sequence). V was pared by 3 bases and J by 4 bases, with 18 bases between. The CDR3 reads CASSIGWTFGRETQYF. DNA of the CDR3: TGTGCCAGTAGTATTGGGTGGACATTTGGCCGAGAGACCCAGTACTTC. Full variable domain (remainder filled in from reference TRBV19 and TRBJ2-5): DGGITQSPKYLFRKEGQNVTLSCEQNLNHDAMYWYRQDPGQGLRLIYYSQIVNDFQKGDIAEGYSVSREKKESFPLTVTSAQKNPTAFYLCASSIGWTFGRETQYFGPGTRLLVL.

This chain uses TRBV7-9 with TRBJ2-2; D uncertain. The germline V gene encodes CDR1 SEHNR and CDR2 FQNEAQ (reference sequence). Trimming stripped 1 base from V and 4 bases from J, with 7 bases between. The CDR3 has 14 amino acids. The DNA for the CDR3 is TGTGCCAGCAGCTTAGGAGTAAGCACCGGGGAGCTGTTTTTT. Amino acids: CASSLGVSTGELFF.

This chain connects TRBV4-2 to TRBJ1-1, with TRBD1 identical over 9 bases. The germline V gene has CDR1 LGHNA and CDR2 YNFKEQ. Trimming removed 0 bases from V and 0 bases from J; junction bases left unmatched: 5. CDR3 length: 17 residues. The CDR3 region is CASSQDRTGVMNTEAFF. CDR3 sequence (DNA): TGTGCCAGCAGCCAAGACCGGACAGGGGTAATGAACACTGAAGCTTTCTTT.

This clone was seen only once. The gene calls are TRBV9 and TRBJ2-7; 10 positions match TRBD1. With V trimmed by 3 bases and J by 5 bases, 5 bases remained unmatched. Germline assignment: CDR1 SGDLS and CDR2 YYNGEE. CDR3 length: 14 residues. CDR3 DNA sequence: TGTGCCAGCAGCGCCCGGACAGGGGGGGACGAGCAGTACTTC. This codes for CASSARTGGDEQYF.

This chain links TRBV27 with TRBJ2-5; 8 bases line up with TRBD1. This CDR3 is 13 amino acids long. The J segment lost 9 bases and the V segment lost 6 bases, leaving 9 bases of the junction unmatched. CDR1 MNHEY and CDR2 SMNVEV come from the germline V gene (reference sequence). Here the CDR3 reads CASSQTGVLPQYF. In DNA, the CDR3 is TGTGCCAGCAGCCAGACAGGGGTCCTACCCCAGTACTTC.

The CDR3 loop is CASSLYGEQYF. For the CDR3, the DNA is TGTGCCAGCAGTTTGTACGGCGAGCAGTACTTC. The rearrangement joins TRBV28 to TRBJ2-7; D is uncertain. The CDR3 consists of 11 residues. Germline CDR1 and CDR2: MDHEN and SYDVKM. With 3 bases removed from V and 6 bases from J, the gap between germline ends came to 6 bases.

The chain is built from TRBV7-2 and TRBJ2-1, with D possibly matching TRBD1 (5 bases). Per germline, CDR1 SGHTA and CDR2 FQGNSA. The CDR3 length is 16 residues. Trimming stripped 2 bases from V and 3 bases from J, with 14 bases between. CDR3 sequence: CASSLTQAGVYNEQFF. DNA of the CDR3: TGTGCCAGCAGCTTAACACAGGCTGGAGTCTACAATGAGCAGTTCTTC. The complete variable domain, with remaining parts taken from reference TRBV7-2 and TRBJ2-1, reads GAGVSQSPSNKVTEKGKDVELRCDPISGHTALYWYRQSLGQGLEFLIYFQGNSAPDKSGLPSDRFSAERTGGSVSTLTIQRTQQEDSAVYLCASSLTQAGVYNEQFFGPGTRLTVL.

The genes are TRBV19 and TRBJ2-7, with 9 nucleotides matching TRBD2. The ends lost 4 bases at V and 4 bases at J; junction bases unmatched: 5. Germline loops: CDR1 LNHDA, CDR2 SQIVND (reference sequence). CDR3 size: 14 residues. The CDR3 sequence is CASSTLAGEYEQYF. The CDR3 bases are TGTGCCAGTAGTACTTTAGCGGGGGAGTACGAGCAGTACTTC.

J is TRBJ1-6 and V is TRBV6-5, with D unresolved. CDR3 size: 15 residues. The V end lost 2 bases, the J end lost 7 bases, and 12 bases lay between the germline ends. Germline CDR1 MNHEY, CDR2 SVGAGI. CDR3 protein: CASSYSNLKNSPLHF. The CDR3 nucleotides are TGTGCCAGCAGTTACAGTAACTTGAAGAATTCACCCCTCCACTTT.

The V gene is TRBV2, the J gene TRBJ1-6; the D gene is possibly TRBD1 (6 bases). The CDR3 consists of 16 residues. Germline assignment: CDR1 SNHLY and CDR2 FYNNEI. V gave up 10 bases and J gave up 2 bases, with 18 bases separating them. CDR3 residues: CATQSSTGTYNSPLHF. In DNA, the CDR3 is TGTGCCACCCAGTCCTCGACAGGAACCTATAATTCACCCCTCCACTTT.

The chain joins TRBV28 to TRBJ1-5; D unresolved. Deletions cut 5 bases from V and 3 bases from J, with 14 bases between. Germline loops: CDR1 MDHEN, CDR2 SYDVKM. The CDR3 sequence is 15 residues long. CDR3 sequence reads: CASSAYRAPNQPQHF. The CDR3 bases are TGTGCCAGCAGTGCCTACCGGGCCCCCAATCAGCCCCAGCATTTT.

The chain couples TRBV9 to TRBJ1-2; the match to TRBD1 covers 8 bases. After removal of 4 bases from V and 8 bases from J, the junction contained 7 bases not matched to a gene. From germline, CDR1 is SGDLS and CDR2 YYNGEE. CDR3 length equals 13 residues. The CDR3 reads CASSLTGAWGYTF. The DNA of the CDR3 is TGTGCCAGCAGCCTGACAGGGGCGTGGGGCTACACCTTC.

Concerning this clone itself: The junction and the germline gene differ at one end; a read error may be behind it. V usage is TRBV18 and J usage is TRBJ1-4, with a tentative D call TRBD1 (6 bases). In germline, CDR1 is KGHSH, CDR2 LQKENI. This CDR3 is 15 amino acids long. CDR3 coding DNA: TGTGCCAGCGCACCAGGGGCAGGGAATAATGAAAAACTGTTTTTT. Translating it yields CASAPGAGNNEKLFF.

This chain uses TRBV4-1 with TRBJ2-7, with a weak D call TRBD2 (5 bases). V lost 1 base and J 1 base, leaving 8 bases between the germline ends. This CDR3 is 14 amino acids long. Per the germline V gene, CDR1 is MGHRA and CDR2 is YSYEKL. The CDR3 sequence is CASSQVRVSYEQYF. CDR3 nucleotides: TGCGCCAGCAGCCAAGTGAGGGTTTCCTACGAGCAGTACTTC.

The chain recombines TRBV6-6 with TRBJ1-3, with D unresolved. In germline, CDR1 is MNHNY, CDR2 SVGAGI (reference sequence). Trimming removed 2 bases from V and 1 base from J, with 6 bases in between. The CDR3 spans 14 residues. In DNA, the CDR3 is TGTGCCAGCAGTTACAGGCGTTCTGGAAACACCATATATTTT. It specifies CASSYRRSGNTIYF.

The genes are TRBV4-1 and TRBJ2-6, with TRBD1 identical over 8 bases. Trimming removed 6 bases from V and 2 bases from J; junction bases left unmatched: 6. CDR3 length: 16 residues. Germline-derived CDR1 and CDR2 are MGHRA and YSYEKL. CDR3 region: CASRQGAGTGANVLTF. CDR3 in DNA: TGCGCCAGCAGGCAGGGGGCCGGTACTGGGGCCAACGTCCTGACTTTC.

The chain employs TRBV7-2 and TRBJ2-5, with 9 bases fitting TRBD2. The germline V gene encodes CDR1 SGHTA and CDR2 FQGNSA. The length of the CDR3 is 16 residues. Trimming removed 5 bases from V and 0 bases from J; junction bases left unmatched: 7. The CDR3 region is CASSTQAGGNQETQYF. The CDR3 nucleotides are TGTGCCAGCAGCACACAAGCGGGGGGCAACCAAGAGACCCAGTACTTC. Using reference TRBV7-2 and TRBJ2-5 for the parts outside the CDR3, the full variable domain is GAGVSQSPSNKVTEKGKDVELRCDPISGHTALYWYRQSLGQGLEFLIYFQGNSAPDKSGLPSDRFSAERTGGSVSTLTIQRTQQEDSAVYLCASSTQAGGNQETQYFGPGTRLLVL.

The chain employs TRBV19 and TRBJ2-2; D unresolved. This CDR3 has 13 amino acids. Germline values: CDR1 LNHDA, CDR2 SQIVND (reference sequence). V dropped 7 bases and J dropped 0 bases, with 6 bases sitting between them. In DNA form, the CDR3 reads TGTGCCAGTAATACCCCGAACACCGGGGAGCTGTTTTTT. Translated: CASNTPNTGELFF. Looking up the rest from reference TRBV19 and TRBJ2-2 gives the full variable domain: DGGITQSPKYLFRKEGQNVTLSCEQNLNHDAMYWYRQDPGQGLRLIYYSQIVNDFQKGDIAEGYSVSREKKESFPLTVTSAQKNPTAFYLCASNTPNTGELFFGEGSRLTVL.

The chain couples TRBV4-1 to TRBJ1-1; 7 bases align to TRBD1. Unmatched junction bases numbered 8, after V lost 1 base and J lost 9 bases. Germline V lookup: CDR1 MGHRA, CDR2 YSYEKL. This CDR3 has 14 residues. The CDR3 DNA is TGCGCCAGCAGCCAAGCTAGCGGGACAGTCCAAGCTTTCTTT. Amino acid sequence: CASSQASGTVQAFF.

The genes are TRBV2 and TRBJ1-4, with 7 nucleotides matching TRBD1. The CDR3 contains 14 residues. The germline V gene has CDR1 SNHLY and CDR2 FYNNEI. After removal of 6 bases from V and 5 bases from J, the junction contained 6 bases not matched to a gene. As DNA, the CDR3 is TGTGCCAGCAGAATACAGGGGTACAATGAAAAACTGTTTTTT. Its protein is CASRIQGYNEKLFF.

V usage is TRBV18 and J usage is TRBJ1-5; D is unresolved. The CDR3 runs to 15 residues. The germline V gene encodes CDR1 KGHSH and CDR2 LQKENI. Trimming stripped 4 bases from V and 5 bases from J, with 15 bases between. Here the CDR3 DNA reads TGTGCCAGCTCACATTCTGAGGCCCGGGATCAGCCCCAGCATTTT. This encodes CASSHSEARDQPQHF.

For this clone: This specimen includes other DNA sequences encoding the same CDR3. The V gene is TRBV5-1, the J gene TRBJ1-4, with 7 nucleotides matching TRBD1. The CDR3 length is 16 residues. J gave up 0 bases and V 2 bases, and 4 bases lay outside the gene matches. CDR1 is SGHRS, CDR2 YFSETQ, per germline. CDR3 in amino acids: CASSLGTVATNEKLFF. The CDR3, as DNA: TGCGCCAGCAGCTTAGGGACAGTTGCAACTAATGAAAAACTGTTTTTT.

The gene calls are TRBV6-5 and TRBJ1-1; D uncertain. In germline, CDR1 is MNHEY, CDR2 SVGAGI. Trimming took off 7 bases at V and 1 base at J, with 10 bases between the two ends. The CDR3 length is 13 residues. Here the CDR3 reads CASNKGPNTEAFF. In nucleotides, the CDR3 is TGTGCCAGCAATAAAGGGCCGAACACTGAAGCTTTCTTT.

This chain uses TRBV5-1 with TRBJ1-3; D ambiguous. V was trimmed by 4 bases and J by 1 base, leaving 9 bases between them. CDR1 SGHRS and CDR2 YFSETQ come from the germline V gene. The CDR3 consists of 14 residues. The chain's CDR3 is CASSQDFSGNTIYF. The CDR3 nucleotides read TGCGCCAGCAGCCAGGACTTTTCTGGAAACACCATATATTTT.